What follows are 14 T cell receptor beta chains derived from one specimen sequenced in a study of tumor-infiltrating lymphocytes in primary liver carcinoma. Unsorted whole blood served as the source of blood RNA, and germline DNA was extracted as well. Priming with a constant-region primer yielded TCR beta cDNA from around 0.45 ug total RNA. Three nested multiplex PCR rounds of slightly modified ARM-PCR generated TCR beta libraries. Amplification in the first two PCR rounds was performed using TRBV1-TRBV30 forward primers and a C-beta reverse primer for approximately 10 cycles each. One entry per CDR3 protein results from TCRdb running MiXCR on the multiplex PCR reads. Here the sample spans 150,000 to 200,000 distinct CDR3 sequences, about 61% being singletons. Material for sequencing was peripheral blood. The source of these receptors is an older woman with primary liver carcinoma and hepatitis B virus infection.

The J gene is TRBJ2-5, the V gene TRBV28, with D uncertain. The germline V and J ends were trimmed by 5 bases and 5 bases, with 12 bases remaining between them. CDR1 and CDR2 from the germline V gene are MDHEN and SYDVKM. The CDR3 is 13 residues long. The CDR3 spells CASSVIAGETQYF. The CDR3 nucleotides are TGTGCCAGCAGTGTAATAGCTGGCGAGACCCAGTACTTC.

The rearrangement joins TRBV5-4 to TRBJ2-1; 7 bases are shared with TRBD1. CDR1 is SGHNT, CDR2 YYREEE, per germline (reference sequence). The CDR3 loop spans 14 amino acids. With 4 bases clipped from V and 7 bases from J, the junction kept 8 bases outside the gene matches. The CDR3 DNA reads as TGTGCCAGCAGCCGTGACAGGGTCAGGAATGAGCAGTTCTTC. Protein sequence: CASSRDRVRNEQFF. The full variable domain, its missing parts supplied by reference TRBV5-4 and TRBJ2-1, is ETGVTQSPTHLIKTRGQQVTLRCSSQSGHNTVSWYQQALGQGPQFIFQYYREEENGRGNFPPRFSGLQFPNYSSELNVNALELDDSALYLCASSRDRVRNEQFFGPGTRLTVL.

V is TRBV5-1 and J is TRBJ2-2, with TRBD2 identical over 7 bases. V dropped 6 bases and J dropped 3; count of bases not matched to a gene: 5. The CDR3 has 14 amino acids. Germline CDR1 reads SGHRS; CDR2 reads YFSETQ. The CDR3 bases are TGCGCCAGCACCGGGAGGAGAGACACCGGGGAGCTGTTTTTT. Its protein product is CASTGRRDTGELFF. Full variable domain (outside the CDR3, taken from reference TRBV5-1 and TRBJ2-2): KAGVTQTPRYLIKTRGQQVTLSCSPISGHRSVSWYQQTPGQGLQFLFEYFSETQRNKGNFPGRFSGRQFSNSRSEMNVSTLELGDSALYLCASTGRRDTGELFFGEGSRLTVL.

Regarding this clonotype: A read error may be the cause here, since a much bigger clone is one base away. The gene calls are TRBV6-1 and TRBJ2-7; possible D gene TRBD2, 5 bases. The germline CDR1 and CDR2 sequences are MNHNS and SASEGT. Trimming took 6 bases from V and 7 from J, leaving 13 bases between them. The CDR3 has 12 amino acids. In DNA, the CDR3 is TGTGCCAGCAGCCGCACCGGGAATGAGCAGTACTTC. As protein: CASSRTGNEQYF.

This clonotype was picked up a small number of times. The gene calls are TRBV7-3 and TRBJ2-3, with 8 bases lining up with TRBD2. In germline, CDR1 is SGHTA, CDR2 FQGTGA. Germline trimming cut 5 bases from V and 6 bases from J; bases unmatched to any gene: 13. CDR3 length: 16 amino acids. CDR3 loop: CASSLAGGAAGDTQYF. The CDR3 DNA reads as TGTGCCAGCAGCCTTGCCGGGGGGGCCGCAGGGGATACGCAGTATTTT.

A word on this clonotype: It may be a read error: a sequence one base away is much more abundant. This chain links TRBV12-3 or TRBV12-4 with TRBJ2-4; D remains ambiguous. The CDR3 is 14 residues long. The CDR3 nucleotides read TGTGCCTGCAGTTTAAGCCAGATCCAAAACATTCAGTACTTC. Its translation: CACSLSQIQNIQYF.

As to this clonotype: No conserved phenylalanine or tryptophan ends this CDR3, so it is likely a read error. The rearrangement joins TRBV11-2 to TRBJ1-2, with TRBD1 matching over 7 bases. Germline V gene sequence: CDR1 SGHAT, CDR2 FQNNGV. The CDR3 has 15 residues. CDR3: CASSLKTGNNYCYTL. The CDR3 DNA reads TGTGCCAGCAGCCTGAAGACAGGGAATAACTATTGCTACACCCTC.

Comments on this clonotype: This may arise from a read error, as a much more abundant clone is one base away. CDR3 in DNA: TGTGCCAGCAGCTTGGGGTTGCATAAGCAGTTCTTC. Its translation: CASSLGLHKQFF. The rearrangement links TRBV5-4 to TRBJ2-1; D unclear. Trimming stripped 0 bases from V and 11 bases from J, with 9 bases between. Germline CDR1 and CDR2: SGHNT and YYREEE (reference sequence). This CDR3 is 12 amino acids long. The variable domain in full, completed from reference TRBV5-4 and TRBJ2-1, reads ETGVTQSPTHLIKTRGQQVTLRCSSQSGHNTVSWYQQALGQGPQFIFQYYREEENGRGNFPPRFSGLQFPNYSSELNVNALELDDSALYLCASSLGLHKQFFGPGTRLTVL.

This clonotype showed up many times. The chain recombines TRBV6-1 with TRBJ2-4; unclear D gene. This CDR3 contains 13 residues. Germline V gene sequence: CDR1 MNHNS, CDR2 SASEGT. V was clipped by 5 bases and J by 5 bases, with 10 bases between them. Written as DNA, the CDR3 is TGTGCCAGCAGTTTGACAAGAGAAAACATTCAGTACTTC. Encoded protein: CASSLTRENIQYF.

Note on this clonotype: One end of the junction fails to match germline, which may point to a read error. This chain uses TRBV11-2 with TRBJ1-1; D is unclear. Germline values: CDR1 SGHAT, CDR2 FQNNGV. There are 14 residues in the CDR3. CDR3 amino acids: CSSSFRRTNTEAFF. The DNA for the CDR3 is TGTTCCAGCAGCTTCCGACGAACGAACACTGAAGCTTTCTTT.

Comments on this clonotype: A much larger clonotype is one base distant, so this may be a read error. V and J are TRBV12-3 or TRBV12-4 and TRBJ2-1; D unclear. The CDR3 is 16 residues long. The CDR3 loop reads CASSRARRSSYNGQFF. DNA for the CDR3: TGTGCCAGCAGTCGAGCCCGGCGGAGCTCCTACAATGGGCAGTTCTTC.

This clonotype was picked up one time. The conserved phenylalanine or tryptophan normally closing the CDR3 is absent here, so this likely arose from a read error. V usage is TRBV11-2 and J usage is TRBJ1-1; D gene unclear. This CDR3 region has 13 residues. Germline CDR1 reads SGHAT; CDR2 reads FQNNGV. Trimming removed 10 bases from V and 6 bases from J, with 18 bases in between. The CDR3 protein is CANSGLRGSEAFS. The CDR3 coding sequence is TGTGCCAACAGTGGGTTAAGAGGCTCTGAAGCTTTCTCT.

Remarks on this clonotype: A much larger clone differs from this one at a single base, so this may be a read error. V usage is TRBV4-2 and J usage is TRBJ1-1; D gene unclear. This CDR3 spans 13 amino acids. Germline assignment: CDR1 LGHNA and CDR2 YNFKEQ. CDR3 loop: CAGSQDSVTEAFF. The CDR3 region has the DNA TGTGCCGGCAGCCAAGACTCGGTGACTGAAGCTTTCTTT.

Concerning this clonotype itself: Without the conserved terminal phenylalanine or tryptophan, this CDR3 likely stems from a read error. V usage is TRBV4-1 and J usage is TRBJ1-2, with 8 bases matching TRBD1. The CDR3 has 16 residues. Germline V gives CDR1 MGHRA, CDR2 YSYEKL. The CDR3 spells CARSQGWGQASGGYTL. CDR3 DNA: TGCGCCAGGAGCCAAGGCTGGGGACAGGCCTCGGGGGGCTACACCTTA.